What follows are 27 T cell receptor beta chains derived from one specimen sequenced in a study of shared clonotypes between healthy human individuals. Repertoires were generated with immunoSEQ multiplex PCR, while TCRdb's copy carries only in-frame clones and drops some. The repertoire holds more than 850,000 clones, with 70% to 80% as singletons. The specimen sequenced was memory CD4+ T cells from PBMCs. Subset here: CD45RA-negative fraction. Receptors were obtained from a man aged 18 to 35 in good health. Some clones in this sample may be carry-over from other donors' samples.

The chain is built from TRBV6-1 and TRBJ1-1; the D is unclear. Looked up from germline, CDR1 is MNHNS and CDR2 is SASEGT. Trimming took off 5 bases at V and 7 bases at J, with 14 bases between the two ends. The CDR3 length is 13 residues. The CDR3: CASSFRADYEAFF. The CDR3 region has the DNA TGTGCCAGCAGTTTCCGGGCCGACTATGAAGCTTTCTTT.

The chain joins TRBV28 to TRBJ1-5, with unresolved D. Germline lookup yields CDR1 MDHEN and CDR2 SYDVKM. This CDR3 comprises 14 residues. Between the trimmed V and J ends, which lost 6 bases and 3 bases, there was a span of 12 bases. The CDR3 DNA follows: TGTGCCAGCAGCCGCGGGTATGACAATCAGCCCCAGCATTTT. Its translation: CASSRGYDNQPQHF.

The chain has TRBV6-1 and TRBJ2-7, with D uncertain. CDR1 and CDR2 from the germline V gene are MNHNS and SASEGT. This CDR3 is 15 amino acids long. Trimming pared 4 bases from V and 2 bases from J, leaving 15 bases between. CDR3 sequence (DNA): TGTGCCAGCAGTGGAGCCCCTGGCAGAGCCTACGAGCAGTACTTC. This sequence encodes CASSGAPGRAYEQYF.

The chain is built from TRBV30 and TRBJ1-4, with D possibly matching TRBD1 (5 bases). V was shortened by 5 bases and J by 4 bases, with 11 bases between the two germline ends. This CDR3 is built from 13 residues. Germline CDR1 reads GTSNPN; CDR2 reads SVGIG (reference sequence). CDR3 amino acids: CAWGTGRNEKLFF. The CDR3 DNA reads TGTGCCTGGGGGACGGGGCGTAATGAAAAACTGTTTTTT.

The V gene is TRBV5-1, the J gene TRBJ1-1; D gene uncertain. Germline V lookup: CDR1 SGHRS, CDR2 YFSETQ. The V end lost 1 base, the J end lost 4 bases, and 11 bases lay between the germline ends. The CDR3 runs 14 residues. The DNA of the CDR3 is TGCGCCAGCAGCTTGTCGCCGGGTAGCACTGAAGCTTTCTTT. Protein product: CASSLSPGSTEAFF.

The chain employs TRBV9 and TRBJ2-4; D call uncertain. Germline CDR1 and CDR2: SGDLS and YYNGEE. Trimming took off 6 bases at V and 0 bases at J, with 16 bases between the two ends. CDR3 length: 16 amino acids. This CDR3 is CASNRDGGVAKNIQYF. CDR3 in DNA: TGTGCCAGCAACCGCGACGGCGGAGTAGCCAAAAACATTCAGTACTTC.

This chain connects TRBV7-2 to TRBJ1-1; D possibly corresponds to TRBD1 (6 bases). CDR3 size: 15 residues. Trimming took off 2 bases at V and 4 bases at J, with 14 bases between the two ends. From germline, CDR1 is SGHTA and CDR2 FQGNSA. This chain's CDR3 is CASSLLGGRITEAFF. Here the CDR3 DNA reads TGTGCCAGCAGCTTACTCGGGGGGCGAATCACTGAAGCTTTCTTT.

This clone was seen a handful of times. V is TRBV6-4 and J is TRBJ2-5; 7 positions match TRBD2. This CDR3 contains 20 residues. V shed 6 bases, J shed 7 bases, and the junction held 29 bases outside the gene matches. Germline CDR1 and CDR2: MRHNA and SNTAGT. The CDR3 DNA reads as TGTGCCAGCAGCCCTACCCGGACTAGTCCCGGTCGAGGTCGAAGGGGGACCCAGTACTTC. It is translated as CASSPTRTSPGRGRRGTQYF.

This chain joins TRBV5-1 and TRBJ2-1, with a weak D call TRBD2 (6 bases). V lost 4 bases and J lost 5, with 16 bases in between. CDR3 size: 15 residues. CDR1 and CDR2 (germline): SGHRS, YFSETQ. CDR3 region: CASSAGGVWDNEQFF. The CDR3 region has the DNA TGCGCCAGCAGCGCAGGCGGGGTGTGGGACAATGAGCAGTTCTTC.

V usage is TRBV5-5 and J usage is TRBJ2-6, with 12 bases matching TRBD1. There are 18 residues in the CDR3. In germline, CDR1 is SGHKS, CDR2 YYEKEE (reference sequence). Losses at the gene ends were 5 bases for V and 1 base for J; bases not matched to a gene: 7. In nucleotides, the CDR3 is TGTGCCAGCAGTCTGAGGGACAGGGGGCTGTCTGGGGCCAACGTCCTGACTTTC. It encodes CASSLRDRGLSGANVLTF.

The chain couples TRBV15 to TRBJ2-5; tentatively, D is TRBD1 (6 bases). Germline CDR1 and CDR2: LNHNV and YYDKDF (reference sequence). V lost 0 bases and J lost 4, with 9 bases in between. The CDR3 extends over 14 amino acids. The CDR3 nucleotides are TGTGCCACCAGCAGAGATAGGACAGCAGAGACCCAGTACTTC. It yields the protein CATSRDRTAETQYF. Full variable domain (missing parts from reference TRBV15 and TRBJ2-5): DAMVIQNPRYQVTQFGKPVTLSCSQTLNHNVMYWYQQKSSQAPKLLFHYYDKDFNNEADTPDNFQSRRPNTSFCFLDIRSPGLGDTAMYLCATSRDRTAETQYFGPGTRLLVL.

The rearrangement joins TRBV18 to TRBJ1-2; D is unclear. The CDR3 is made up of 14 amino acids. Germline CDR1 KGHSH, CDR2 LQKENI. V was shortened by 0 bases and J by 6 bases, with 11 bases between the two germline ends. The CDR3 region is CASSPPERGHGYTF. The CDR3 DNA is TGTGCCAGCTCACCACCGGAGAGAGGTCATGGCTACACCTTC.

This sequence joins TRBV11-2 and TRBJ2-1; TRBD2 agrees at 7 bases. CDR1 SGHAT and CDR2 FQNNGV come from the germline V gene. V shed 0 bases, J shed 9 bases, and the junction held 5 bases outside the gene matches. The CDR3 runs to 14 residues. CDR3 DNA sequence: TGTGCCAGCAGCTTAGATCTGGGGAGGGGTGAGCAGTTCTTC. Translated, it gives CASSLDLGRGEQFF.

J is TRBJ2-7 and V is TRBV10-3, with TRBD2 identical over 9 bases. CDR3 length equals 14 residues. CDR1 and CDR2 from the germline V gene are ENHRY and SYGVKD. The J segment lost 6 bases and the V segment lost 0 bases, leaving 3 bases of the junction unmatched. The CDR3: CAISESSGRIEQYF. The CDR3 DNA is TGTGCCATCAGTGAGTCTAGCGGGAGAATCGAGCAGTACTTC.

J is TRBJ2-4 and V is TRBV28; TRBD2 is a possible D gene (5 bases). Looked up from germline, CDR1 is MDHEN and CDR2 is SYDVKM. V shed 2 bases and J shed 0 bases, with 14 bases lying between them. The CDR3 runs 17 residues. The CDR3 reads CASSLASTSLAKNIQYF. The CDR3 region has the DNA TGTGCCAGCAGTTTAGCTAGCACGTCTTTAGCCAAAAACATTCAGTACTTC.

This clone came up a few times. The chain couples TRBV11-2 to TRBJ2-7, with TRBD2 matching 12 bases. The germline V gene encodes CDR1 SGHAT and CDR2 FQNNGV. J gave up 11 bases and V 5 bases, and 10 bases lay outside the gene matches. The CDR3 length is 14 residues. The DNA of the CDR3 is TGTGCCAGCAGCCTACTCGGACTAGCGGGGATGGAGTACTTC. Translation: CASSLLGLAGMEYF.

There are a few counts of this clone. The gene calls are TRBV6-1 and TRBJ1-5; D is unclear. V was pared by 3 bases and J by 1 base, with 4 bases between. Germline V CDR1 and CDR2: MNHNS, SASEGT. The CDR3 sequence is 13 residues long. CDR3 in amino acids: CASSEWSNQPQHF. In DNA form, the CDR3 reads TGTGCCAGCAGTGAGTGGAGCAATCAGCCCCAGCATTTT.

The V gene is TRBV18, the J gene TRBJ1-5; maybe TRBD1 (6 bases). Germline CDR1 and CDR2: KGHSH and LQKENI. V shed 6 bases and J shed 4 bases, with 16 bases lying between them. The CDR3 sequence is 15 residues long. The CDR3 nucleotides are TGTGCCAGCTCCGGGGGCCAGGGTCCTAATCAGCCCCAGCATTTT. Its protein is CASSGGQGPNQPQHF.

CDR3 loop: CAWSNLAGTDTQYF. The DNA of the CDR3 is TGTGCCTGGAGTAATCTAGCGGGCACAGATACGCAGTATTTT. V and J are TRBV30 and TRBJ2-3; 7 bases are a match to TRBD2. The V segment lost 2 bases and the J segment 1 base; nucleotides outside the gene matches: 3. CDR1 is GTSNPN and CDR2 is SVGIG in the germline V gene (reference sequence). The CDR3 is 14 residues long. The full variable domain, completed using reference TRBV30 and TRBJ2-3, is SQTIHQWPATLVQPVGSPLSLECTVEGTSNPNLYWYRQAAGRGLQLLFYSVGIGQISSEVPQNLSASRPQDRQFILSSKKLLLSDSGFYLCAWSNLAGTDTQYFGPGTRLTVL.

The J gene is TRBJ2-2, the V gene TRBV29-1, with 8 bases aligning to TRBD1. Trimming removed 5 bases from V and 5 bases from J; junction bases left unmatched: 7. Germline V gene data show CDR1 as SQVTM and CDR2 as ANQGSEA. CDR3 size: 14 residues. CDR3 DNA sequence: TGCAGCGTTTGGACAGGGCCAGGGACCGGGGAGCTGTTTTTT. Its translation is CSVWTGPGTGELFF.

This chain connects TRBV4-2 to TRBJ2-7; 7 nucleotides match TRBD2. In germline, CDR1 is LGHNA, CDR2 YNFKEQ. Losses at the gene ends were 0 bases for V and 7 bases for J; bases not matched to a gene: 12. This CDR3 region has 16 residues. The CDR3 region has the DNA TGTGCCAGCAGCCAAGATAGCTGGACCCCGGGGGGAGAGCAGTACTTC. Encoded protein: CASSQDSWTPGGEQYF.

In this sample, this clone turned up many times. The gene calls are TRBV5-6 and TRBJ2-3, with D perhaps TRBD2 (6 bases). This CDR3 region has 17 residues. Germline CDR1 and CDR2: SGHDT and YYEEEE. Trimming took 0 bases from V and 2 from J, leaving 16 bases between them. The CDR3 DNA is TGTGCCAGCAGCTTGGCCAGTGGGAGGACCTACACAGATACGCAGTATTTT. Translation gives CASSLASGRTYTDTQYF.

The CDR3 DNA reads TGTGCCAGCAGTCCTCAAGAGGGCGGGGAGCTGTTTTTT. The encoded protein is CASSPQEGGELFF. The chain joins TRBV28 to TRBJ2-2, with a possible D match to TRBD2 (5 bases). V lost 5 bases, J lost 7 bases, and 11 bases lay in between. This CDR3 has 13 residues. Looked up from germline, CDR1 is MDHEN and CDR2 is SYDVKM.

The chain couples TRBV4-3 to TRBJ2-7; 10 bases align to TRBD1. This CDR3 comprises 15 residues. The V gene end was trimmed by 0 bases and the J gene end by 6 bases; junction bases not matched to a gene: 5. Germline lookup yields CDR1 LGHNA and CDR2 YSLEER. The CDR3 spells CASSQDSGQGTEQYF. In nucleotides, the CDR3 is TGCGCCAGCAGCCAAGATTCGGGACAGGGGACCGAGCAGTACTTC.

The V and J genes are TRBV6-5 and TRBJ1-3, with D hard to call. Trimming pared 0 bases from V and 2 bases from J, leaving 11 bases between. In germline, CDR1 is MNHEY, CDR2 SVGAGI. This CDR3 is 16 amino acids long. The CDR3 region has the DNA TGTGCCAGCAGTTACTCAATAACGGCAGCTGGAAACACCATATATTTT. This gives the protein CASSYSITAAGNTIYF.

The rearrangement uses TRBV28 and TRBJ2-5, with TRBD1 matching over 7 bases. Germline trimming cut 5 bases from V and 5 bases from J; bases unmatched to any gene: 11. Per the germline V gene, CDR1 is MDHEN and CDR2 is SYDVKM. This CDR3 contains 15 residues. The CDR3 coding sequence is TGTGCCAGCAGTCCCCCCCTGACAGGGCGGGAGACCCAGTACTTC. Translating gives CASSPPLTGRETQYF.

The genes are TRBV5-1 and TRBJ2-2; 12 positions agree with TRBD2. Germline V CDR1 and CDR2: SGHRS, YFSETQ. There are 16 residues in the CDR3. Trimming removed 3 bases from V and 1 base from J; junction bases left unmatched: 1. CDR3 in amino acids: CASSWGLAGNTGELFF. CDR3 nucleotide sequence: TGCGCCAGCAGCTGGGGACTAGCGGGGAACACCGGGGAGCTGTTTTTT.